This T cell receptor (beta chain) was sequenced for a study of T cells in Graves' hyperthyroidism and ophthalmopathy. Regarding the study as a whole: Within blood appeared most thyroid clonotypes that had expanded above 0.001. A model of 13 V-J pairs discriminated ophthalmopathy from stable hyperthyroidism.

This clonotype occurred a few times. The antigen is undetermined. Amplified TCR beta CDR3 regions derived from RNA transcripts. The HTBI primer set served for first-round RT-PCR of the TCR CDR3. TCRdb reprocessed the multiplex PCR reads via MiXCR and lists one record per CDR3 protein. The profile shows 400,000 to 500,000 distinct CDR3 sequences, roughly 13% of them singletons. The clonotype originates from a woman under 30 with Graves' hyperthyroidism. Sequencing was performed on blood.

CDR3 sequence (DNA): TGTGCCAGTTATTCGTGGACCCACCTAGTCAATGAGCAGTTCTTC. This sequence encodes CASYSWTHLVNEQFF. This chain uses TRBV19 with TRBJ2-1; D not resolved. Per the germline V gene, CDR1 is LNHDA and CDR2 is SQIVND (reference sequence). V was cut by 8 bases and J by 6 bases, with 20 bases left in between. This CDR3 has 15 residues.